What follows describes a single TCR beta chain. Germline loops: CDR1 SGHRS, CDR2 YFSETQ. The CDR3 spans 16 residues. Unmatched junction bases numbered 8, after V lost 3 bases and J lost 2 bases. This sample stems from a study of OX40 agonist ivuxolimab in advanced cancers. This table comes from immunoSEQ multiplex PCR, and its TCRdb copy is limited to in-frame clones, with some not included. The table shows roughly 43,000 clones, with roughly 85% occurring only once. This chain joins TRBV5-1 and TRBJ2-1; TRBD2 matches at 7 bases. The sequences come from CD4+ or CD8+ T cells sorted from blood, collected in a trial of the OX40 agonist ivuxolimab. This TCR was sampled from an adult with an advanced solid tumor such as melanoma, head and neck, liver or kidney cancer. CDR3: CASSYDAGTTYNEQFF. CDR3 coding DNA: TGCGCCAGCAGCTATGACGCCGGGACTACCTACAATGAGCAGTTCTTC.